These 8 T cell receptor beta chains came from one sample sequenced in a study of T cell clonality in common variable immunodeficiency. Study outcomes and limitations: Common variable immunodeficiency TCR beta sequences reportedly had fewer deletions and N-nucleotide insertions.

Libraries were prepared by immunoSEQ multiplex PCR; TCRdb keeps only in-frame clonotypes and omits some of them. Found here are roughly 30,000 clones, no singletons; the ten largest cover 29%. These receptors have no identified antigens. The sequencing input was peripheral blood mononuclear cells. These receptors came from a human donor with common variable immunodeficiency.

To note about this clone: The observed sequence ends 3 residues before the CDR3 terminus, with the missing tail filled in from the germline J gene. This chain uses TRBV30 with TRBJ1-5; 7 nucleotides line up with TRBD1. The germline gives CDR1 GTSNPN, CDR2 SVGIG (reference sequence). CDR3 length: 14 residues. Trimming cost V 0 bases and J 6 bases; bases outside gene matches: 5. This CDR3 is CAWSVQTGPQPQHF. Incomplete CDR3 DNA: TGTGCCTGGAGTGTACAGACAGGGCCTCAGCCC.

This clone was detected a few times. The read halts 3 residues ahead of the CDR3 end, with the missing end drawn from the germline J gene. The chain links TRBV11-2 to TRBJ1-1, with 11 bases matching TRBD1. V shed 7 bases, J shed 5 bases, and the junction held 6 bases outside the gene matches. The CDR3 is 14 amino acids. CDR1 and CDR2 from the germline V gene are SGHAT and FQNNGV. CDR3 sequence: CASNPGTGGTEAFF. CDR3 bases read: TGTGCCAGCAACCCCGGGACAGGGGGGACTGAA.

This clone was found many times. Read coverage stops 3 residues before the CDR3 terminus; the germline J gene supplies the remainder. The V call is TRBV6-2 or TRBV6-3, the J call TRBJ2-5; 10 bases map to TRBD2. The trim removed 2 bases at V and 4 bases at J, leaving 4 bases unmatched. Germline-derived CDR1 and CDR2 are MNHEY and SVGEGT. There are 15 residues in the CDR3. The CDR3 bases that were read are TGTGCCAGCAGTTACGCCAGCGGGGGGGCAGAGACC. The encoded protein is CASSYASGGAET. The full CDR3 is CASSYASGGAETQYF.

This clone was picked up a small number of times. The read gets to within 3 residues of the CDR3 end, and the germline J gene fills in the rest. The chain couples TRBV19 to TRBJ2-3; 8 bases align to TRBD1. Germline trimming cut 5 bases from V and 5 bases from J; bases unmatched to any gene: 12. CDR1 and CDR2 (germline): LNHDA, SQIVND (reference sequence). The length of the CDR3 is 16 residues. The chain's CDR3 is CASSPQRTGLVDTQYF. CDR3 bases read: TGTGCCAGTAGTCCCCAGCGGACAGGGCTGGTAGATACG.

Concerning this clone itself: Being one base from a much bigger clone, this may be a read error. The CDR3 end falls 3 residues outside the read, so it is completed with the germline J gene. Other DNA sequences of this sample code for an identical CDR3. V and J are TRBV7-2 and TRBJ1-1, with 7 bases identical to TRBD1. Germline loops: CDR1 SGHTA, CDR2 FQGNSA. The CDR3 runs 14 residues. The junction had 5 bases not matched to a gene; V was cut back by 5 bases and J by 2 bases. The CDR3 protein is CASSPDRRNTEAFF. The sequenced CDR3 bases are TGTGCCAGCAGCCCGGACAGGCGAAACACTGAA.

As concerns this clone: The read ends 3 residues before the CDR3 terminus; that terminus is restored from the germline J gene. V gene TRBV5-1 combines with J gene TRBJ2-7, with TRBD1 matching 9 bases. Germline lookup yields CDR1 SGHRS and CDR2 YFSETQ. The trim removed 4 bases at V and 5 bases at J, leaving 7 bases unmatched. This CDR3 spans 14 amino acids. This chain's CDR3 is CASSPPQGADEQYF. The sequenced CDR3 bases are TGCGCCAGCAGCCCGCCACAGGGGGCTGACGAG.

This clone was counted many times. The part of the CDR3 DNA that was read is TGCGCCAGCAGGGGTATATGGGGCCACGAGTATTCACCC. It translates to CASRGIWGHEYSP. The full CDR3 protein is CASRGIWGHEYSPLHF. The chain carries TRBV5-1 and TRBJ1-6; tentative D call: TRBD1 (5 bases). The read ends 3 residues early relative to the CDR3; the germline J gene fills the gap. The CDR3 runs 16 residues. V dropped 5 bases and J dropped 8 bases, with 20 bases sitting between them. Germline V lookup: CDR1 SGHRS, CDR2 YFSETQ. Supplemented by reference TRBV5-1 and TRBJ1-6, the full variable domain reads KAGVTQTPRYLIKTRGQQVTLSCSPISGHRSVSWYQQTPGQGLQFLFEYFSETQRNKGNFPGRFSGRQFSNSRSEMNVSTLELGDSALYLCASRGIWGHEYSPLHFGNGTRLTVT.

At least ten counts were recorded for this clone. One end of the junction fails to match germline, which may point to a read error. Read coverage stops 3 residues before the CDR3 terminus; the germline J gene supplies the remainder. The chain couples TRBV4-2 to TRBJ2-5; 7 bases are a match to TRBD1. The germline V gene encodes CDR1 LGHNA and CDR2 YNFKEQ. The CDR3 length is 16 residues. Partial CDR3 DNA: TGCGCCAGCAGCCAAGACTTGCAGCTAGGGGGCGAGACC. This codes for CASSQDLQLGGET. In full, the CDR3 is CASSQDLQLGGETQYF.